The clone carrying this T cell receptor (beta chain) was counted at least ten times. Using RNA template, CDR3s of TCR alpha and beta were amplified with iRepertoire arm-PCR. One-step reverse transcription and amplification started from around 100-400 ng of tissue mRNA or PBMC total RNA. TCRdb used MiXCR to reprocess the multiplex PCR reads, holding one entry per CDR3 protein. The table shows about 210,000 distinct CDR3 sequences, with about 31% occurring only once. The data derive from a study of glioma-infiltrating T cells. This CDR3 region has 16 residues. In germline, CDR1 is KGHDR, CDR2 SFDVKD. V lost 5 bases, J lost 2 bases, and 17 bases lay in between.

The sequenced sample consisted of glioma tissue, nonneoplastic brain tissue, or PBMCs (not recorded which). J is TRBJ2-5 and V is TRBV24-1, with TRBD2 as a possible D gene (6 bases). This sequence originates from a human donor with low-grade glioma or glioblastoma, undergoing nonglioma brain surgery, or in good health (not recorded which). The CDR3 reads CATSAGGEDTQETQYF. CDR3 coding DNA: TGTGCCACCAGTGCGGGCGGGGAGGACACTCAAGAGACCCAGTACTTC.